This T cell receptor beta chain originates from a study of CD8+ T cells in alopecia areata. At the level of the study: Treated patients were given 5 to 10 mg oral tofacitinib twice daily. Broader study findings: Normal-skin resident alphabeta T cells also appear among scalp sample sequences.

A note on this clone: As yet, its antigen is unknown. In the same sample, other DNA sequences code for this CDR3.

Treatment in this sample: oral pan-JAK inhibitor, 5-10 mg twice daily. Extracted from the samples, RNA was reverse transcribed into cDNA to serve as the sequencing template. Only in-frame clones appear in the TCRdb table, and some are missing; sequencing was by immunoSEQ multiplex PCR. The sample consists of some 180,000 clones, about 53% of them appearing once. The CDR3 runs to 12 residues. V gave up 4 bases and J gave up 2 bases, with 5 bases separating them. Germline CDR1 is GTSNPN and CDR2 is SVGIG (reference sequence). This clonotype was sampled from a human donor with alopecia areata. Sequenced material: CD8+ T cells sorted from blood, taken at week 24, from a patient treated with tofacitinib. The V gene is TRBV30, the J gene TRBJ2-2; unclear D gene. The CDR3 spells CAWTVNTGELFF. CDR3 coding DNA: TGTGCCTGGACAGTTAACACCGGGGAGCTGTTTTTT. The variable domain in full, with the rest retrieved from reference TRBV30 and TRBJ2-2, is SQTIHQWPATLVQPVGSPLSLECTVEGTSNPNLYWYRQAAGRGLQLLFYSVGIGQISSEVPQNLSASRPQDRQFILSSKKLLLSDSGFYLCAWTVNTGELFFGEGSRLTVL.